This TCR beta chain is drawn from a study of blood T cell repertoires in COVID-19. Study details: The United States, Italy and Spain were the sources of the acute and convalescent COVID-19 samples. The cDNA or gDNA used as material had been derived from T cells, B-cell-depleted T cells, or PBMCs.

Generated by immunoSEQ multiplex PCR, the TCRdb table keeps only in-frame clones and is missing some. The data contain 300,000 to 350,000 clones, 87% of them singletons. One Seattle source followed patients from active infection through their disease course. Germline CDR1 is SGDLS and CDR2 is YYNGEE. The V gene end was trimmed by 0 bases and the J gene end by 9 bases; junction bases not matched to a gene: 9. There are 15 residues in the CDR3. The TCR originated in a woman aged 50 to 60 with COVID-19, enrolled during active disease. Material: peripheral blood. The V gene is TRBV9, the J gene TRBJ2-1; TRBD2 agrees at 7 bases. The CDR3 is CASSVGGLVIGEQFF. The DNA of the CDR3 is TGTGCCAGCAGCGTAGGTGGACTAGTGATCGGTGAGCAGTTCTTC.